Given below is one T cell receptor beta chain in context. What this receptor recognizes is not known. The input lacks base qualities; no much larger clone sits a single base away. This sample is drawn from a study of CD8 T cells in Susac syndrome (dated by TCRdb to the late 2010s). Describing the broader study: Repertoire sequencing was used to test whether CD8+ T cell activation and differentiation in Susac syndrome was antigen driven. The clonality of the CD8+ T cell repertoire was compared across some eleven healthy donors, around 14 Susac syndrome patients and around 16 multiple sclerosis patients.

RNA was extracted using the RNeasy kit, and about 0.45 to 1 ug of the RNA was reverse transcribed with random hexamers. The immunoSEQ multiplex PCR assay, which covers 54 Vbeta and 13 Jbeta segments, was used to amplify TCR beta CDR3 regions. PCR amplification bias was corrected by using a synthetic template baseline for primer optimization and computational correction. From the authors' description of their analysis: Only productive sequences were kept, with reads annotated to V, D and J genes according to IMGT and analyzed in immunoSEQ Analyzer. To calculate clonality, Shannon entropy was normalized by log2 of the number of productive unique sequences and then subtracted from one. For each patient and control, public and private clones were evaluated among the 100 most prevalent clones. Susac-specific clones were defined as absent from healthy and MS cohorts, 1052 published viral clones and other ImmuneACCESS disease sequences. TCRdb ran its own pipeline on the public reads, namely fastp trimming at Q25 and MiXCR clone calling, and kept in-frame beta chains. CDR3 protein duplicates are merged, each entry listing the most common genes and DNA. The V and J calls come from TCRdb's annotation, not from the publication. This sample is represented by a few hundred thousand distinct CDR3 sequences; 92% of them were singletons. About 0.12% of the sample rests with the top ten.

Paper-wide results and their limitations: The TCR sequencing and HLA analysis was acknowledged to have included a relatively small number of individuals.

High-throughput TCR beta sequencing profiled peripheral blood CD8+ and CD4+ T cells from healthy donors, Susac syndrome patients and multiple sclerosis patients. The multiple sclerosis controls were treatment-naive patients who had stable or active relapsing-remitting disease and met the revised McDonald criteria. CD8+ TEMRA cells were enriched by FACS, while bulk CD8+ and CD4+ T cells were purified by magnetic negative isolation. Blood was collected in EDTA tubes and processed within 24 hours, with PBMCs isolated through density gradient centrifugation. PBMCs intended for TCR sequencing were cryopreserved in liquid nitrogen and were subsequently thawed in a 37 degrees C water bath. The sorted or isolated CD4+, CD8+ and CD8+ TEMRA cells had a purity of 90% or higher. What was sequenced was CD8+ T cells from PBMCs. The receptor was derived from a human donor with multiple sclerosis.

The DNA is TGTGCCAGTAGTATTGCCCGGGGAGGTGAGCAGTTCTTC. This translates into CASSIARGGEQFF. The V and J segments used are TRBV19 and TRBJ2-1; a tentative D call is TRBD2 (6 bases match). Spanning cysteine to phenylalanine, the CDR3 consists of 13 amino acids. The read is trimmed to its CDR3 DNA, 39 bases read in frame from base 1. The CDR1 and CDR2 encoded by the germline V gene (reference sequence) are LNHDA and SQIVND. The trim is 3 bases for V and 9 bases for J, with a gap of 12 bases between the germline ends. The reference TRBV19 and TRBJ2-1 proteins fill in what lies around the CDR3, so the full variable domain reads DGGITQSPKYLFRKEGQNVTLSCEQNLNHDAMYWYRQDPGQGLRLIYYSQIVNDFQKGDIAEGYSVSREKKESFPLTVTSAQKNPTAFYLCASSIARGGEQFFGPGTRLTVL.